Below are 32 T cell receptor beta chains sequenced from a single sample in a study of breast tumors, draining lymph nodes, adjacent tissues. TCRdb passed the multiplex PCR reads through MiXCR, listing each CDR3 protein once. The sample holds tens of thousands of distinct CDR3 sequences, about 21% seen once. The specimen sequenced was breast tumor tissue. The source of these receptors is a female donor with breast cancer. Some clones in this sample may be carry-over from other donors' samples.

Comments on this clonotype: One base away lies a much larger clone, so this may be a sequencing read error. This chain links TRBV7-9 with TRBJ2-1, with 7 bases lining up with TRBD2. CDR1 is SEHNR, CDR2 FQNEAQ, per germline (reference sequence). This CDR3 comprises 17 residues. The CDR3 spells CAGSRRGARETYNEQFF. CDR3 sequence (DNA): TGTGCCGGCAGCAGACGAGGGGCGCGGGAGACCTACAATGAGCAGTTCTTC.

As concerns this clonotype: Since a much larger clone is just one base distant, this may be a read error. This chain joins TRBV9 and TRBJ2-1; D might be TRBD1 (5 bases). In germline, CDR1 is SGDLS, CDR2 YYNGEE. This CDR3 region has 15 residues. CDR3 sequence (DNA): TGTGCCAGCAGCGTAGATGGACATATATACAATGAGCGGTTCTTC. Its protein product is CASSVDGHIYNERFF.

In this sample, this clonotype turned up many times. The chain has TRBV6-6 and TRBJ1-6; D call uncertain. With 0 bases removed from V and 9 bases from J, the gap between germline ends came to 12 bases. This CDR3 has 15 amino acids. Germline CDR1 reads MNHNY; CDR2 reads SVGAGI (reference sequence). CDR3 sequence: CASSYSREKASPLHF. CDR3 bases: TGTGCCAGCAGTTACTCCCGGGAAAAGGCTTCACCCCTCCACTTT.

CDR3 loop: CASSFRRGNYEQYF. CDR3 DNA sequence: TGTGCCAGCAGCTTTCGCAGGGGCAACTACGAGCAGTACTTC. V gene TRBV19 combines with J gene TRBJ2-7, with D possibly matching TRBD1 (6 bases). The CDR3 has 14 residues. V was clipped by 9 bases and J by 3 bases, with 18 bases between them. Germline V lookup: CDR1 LNHDA, CDR2 SQIVND (reference sequence).

This clonotype was seen ten or more times. The chain recombines TRBV25-1 with TRBJ2-1, with 12 bases identical to TRBD2. The V gene end was trimmed by 6 bases and the J gene end by 9 bases; junction bases not matched to a gene: 3. Germline V gives CDR1 MGHDK, CDR2 SYGVNS. CDR3 length: 13 residues. The CDR3 sequence: CASRTSGGGEQFF. CDR3 in DNA: TGTGCCAGCAGGACTAGCGGGGGTGGTGAGCAGTTCTTC.

In its sample, this clonotype was seen many times. V usage is TRBV10-3 and J usage is TRBJ1-2; tentative D call: TRBD1 (5 bases). Germline lookup yields CDR1 ENHRY and CDR2 SYGVKD. This CDR3 contains 13 residues. Trimming left V 6 bases short and J 4 bases short, with 12 bases between. The CDR3 DNA reads TGTGCCATCAGACAGGACTCCGGCTATGGCTACACCTTC. It yields the protein CAIRQDSGYGYTF.

The chain uses TRBV24-1 and TRBJ2-5; 10 bases match TRBD2. Germline loops: CDR1 KGHDR, CDR2 SFDVKD. The CDR3 spans 13 residues. V trimming: 4 bases; J trimming: 5 bases; junction bases outside the gene matches: 0. The CDR3 region is CATSEAGGETQYF. CDR3 nucleotide sequence: TGTGCCACCAGTGAAGCGGGGGGGGAGACCCAGTACTTC.

This clonotype was counted many times. The CDR3 coding sequence is TGTGCCAGCAGTGAACCCCTCGGCAGGGGCGAACATTCACCCCTCCACTTT. Residues: CASSEPLGRGEHSPLHF. This chain joins TRBV25-1 and TRBJ1-6, with D possibly being TRBD1 (6 bases). CDR3 length: 17 amino acids. Germline V gives CDR1 MGHDK, CDR2 SYGVNS. V gave up 2 bases and J gave up 8 bases, with 19 bases separating them.

This clonotype appeared a few times. This chain uses TRBV5-8 with TRBJ2-1, with D possibly being TRBD1 (5 bases). CDR3 length: 15 residues. Germline CDR1 SGHTS, CDR2 YDEGEE. The V and J ends lost 4 bases and 2 bases respectively, with 13 bases between them. CDR3 sequence reads: CASSNRISTYNEQFF. The CDR3, as DNA: TGTGCCAGCAGCAACAGGATCAGTACCTACAATGAGCAGTTCTTC.

This clonotype appeared many times. The V call is TRBV6-6, the J call TRBJ1-6; 11 bases fit TRBD1. Germline CDR1 is MNHNY and CDR2 is SVGAGI (reference sequence). The CDR3 totals 15 residues. Trimming cost V 0 bases and J 9 bases; bases outside gene matches: 1. CDR3 sequence: CASSYSGQGVSPLHF. For the CDR3, the DNA is TGTGCCAGCAGTTACTCGGGACAGGGGGTTTCACCCCTCCACTTT.

The J gene is TRBJ2-7, the V gene TRBV20-1; 15 bases fit TRBD2. The V gene end was trimmed by 0 bases and the J gene end by 7 bases; junction bases not matched to a gene: 7. The CDR3 totals 16 residues. Looked up from germline, CDR1 is DFQATT and CDR2 is SNEGSKA (reference sequence). CDR3 DNA: TGCAGTGCTAGAGAGAGGACTAGCGGGAGGGCCGGGGAGCAGTACTTC. Residues: CSARERTSGRAGEQYF.

This clonotype occurred many times. The chain recombines TRBV27 with TRBJ2-1; D is undetermined. The CDR3 covers 13 residues. Germline V CDR1 and CDR2: MNHEY, SMNVEV (reference sequence). Trimming removed 0 bases at V and 4 bases at J, with 4 bases between. This CDR3 reads CASSLSRYNEQFF. The CDR3, as DNA: TGTGCCAGCAGTTTATCCCGTTACAATGAGCAGTTCTTC.

This clonotype was seen at least ten times. This chain uses TRBV6-2 or TRBV6-3 with TRBJ1-6; D is unclear. CDR1 and CDR2 (germline): MNHEY, SVGEGT. V dropped 4 bases and J dropped 10 bases, with 5 bases sitting between them. The CDR3 has 11 amino acids. CDR3 bases: TGTGCCAGCAGTTTGGACTCACCCCTCCACTTT. This gives the protein CASSLDSPLHF.

This clonotype was seen a few times. The genes are TRBV6-5 and TRBJ2-1; D could derive from TRBD1 or TRBD2 (5 bases each). CDR3 length: 14 residues. The V end was cut by 9 bases, the J end by 3 bases, with 15 bases between. Germline-derived CDR1 and CDR2 are MNHEY and SVGAGI. The CDR3 nucleotides read TGTGCCAGTCGTACCGGGACCAACTACAATGAGCAGTTCTTC. As protein: CASRTGTNYNEQFF.

The chain employs TRBV5-6 and TRBJ1-3, with 7 bases matching TRBD1. The ends lost 6 bases at V and 0 bases at J; junction bases unmatched: 3. Germline CDR1 and CDR2: SGHDT and YYEEEE. The CDR3 has 14 amino acids. The DNA for the CDR3 is TGTGCCAGCACCACAGGGGTCTCTGGAAACACCATATATTTT. This encodes CASTTGVSGNTIYF.

This clonotype was counted at least ten times. This chain joins TRBV19 and TRBJ2-1, with D unclear. V dropped 5 bases and J dropped 5 bases, with 10 bases sitting between them. The germline V gene has CDR1 LNHDA and CDR2 SQIVND (reference sequence). The length of the CDR3 is 13 residues. The CDR3 region is CASSARSNNEQFF. The CDR3 DNA is TGTGCCAGTAGTGCGCGGTCAAACAATGAGCAGTTCTTC.

This clonotype is labeled as medium-sized. J is TRBJ1-3 and V is TRBV5-8, with D unresolved. The germline CDR1 and CDR2 sequences are SGHTS and YDEGEE. Trimming pared 5 bases from V and 0 bases from J, leaving 6 bases between. The CDR3 length is 13 residues. The CDR3 nucleotides are TGTGCCAGCAGATTCTACTCTGGAAACACCATATATTTT. Translation: CASRFYSGNTIYF.

This clonotype is classed as medium-sized. The rearrangement links TRBV15 to TRBJ1-6; a weak D match, TRBD1 (6 bases). V gave up 3 bases and J gave up 3 bases, with 9 bases separating them. Germline CDR1 LNHNV, CDR2 YYDKDF (reference sequence). The CDR3 spans 15 residues. Here the CDR3 DNA reads TGTGCCACCAGCAGCGGACAGCACTATAATTCACCCCTCCACTTT. It specifies CATSSGQHYNSPLHF.

CDR3 in DNA: TGTGCCAGCTCGGGGGCGAGAGAGACCCAGTACTTC. Translation: CASSGARETQYF. This sequence joins TRBV11-1 and TRBJ2-5; either TRBD1 or TRBD2 may fit D (6 bases each). Germline V lookup: CDR1 SGHAT, CDR2 FQDESV (reference sequence). This CDR3 contains 12 residues. V dropped 8 bases and J dropped 4 bases, with 11 bases sitting between them.

This clonotype occurred many times. The rearrangement links TRBV6-1 to TRBJ2-7, with 9 bases matching TRBD1. Unmatched junction bases numbered 2, after V lost 1 base and J lost 1 base. CDR3 length equals 15 residues. CDR1 and CDR2 (germline): MNHNS, SASEGT. In nucleotides, the CDR3 is TGTGCCAGCAGTGAAGGACAGGGGGGTTCCTACGAGCAGTACTTC. Amino acid sequence: CASSEGQGGSYEQYF.

This clonotype has more than one count but fewer than ten. V gene TRBV10-3 combines with J gene TRBJ2-5, with TRBD2 identical over 8 bases. Germline CDR1 ENHRY, CDR2 SYGVKD. Trimming cost V 4 bases and J 3 bases; bases outside gene matches: 7. CDR3 length: 15 amino acids. In DNA form, the CDR3 reads TGTGCCATCAGTGGGGGGACTAGGGATAAAGAGACCCAGTACTTC. It yields the protein CAISGGTRDKETQYF.

This clonotype appeared a few times. The chain has TRBV14 and TRBJ2-3; D may match TRBD1 or TRBD2 (5 bases each). The germline gives CDR1 SGHDN, CDR2 FVKESK. V dropped 2 bases and J dropped 3 bases, with 18 bases sitting between them. This CDR3 spans 17 amino acids. The CDR3 loop reads CASSQSSSGLWTDTQYF. CDR3 sequence (DNA): TGTGCCAGCAGCCAATCGTCCTCGGGGCTTTGGACAGATACGCAGTATTTT.

This clonotype was observed a single time. This could be a read error, since a much larger clone is one nucleotide away. The chain couples TRBV5-4 to TRBJ2-1; TRBD1 agrees at 8 bases. V lost 1 base to trimming and J lost 10 bases; unmatched junction nucleotides: 10. The CDR3 totals 15 residues. The germline V gene has CDR1 SGHNT and CDR2 YYREEE (reference sequence). The CDR3 nucleotides read TGTGCCAGCAGCTTGAAGGCCAGGGGGCAATACGAGCAGTTCTTC. Translation: CASSLKARGQYEQFF. Using reference TRBV5-4 and TRBJ2-1 for the parts outside the CDR3, the full variable domain is ETGVTQSPTHLIKTRGQQVTLRCSSQSGHNTVSWYQQALGQGPQFIFQYYREEENGRGNFPPRFSGLQFPNYSSELNVNALELDDSALYLCASSLKARGQYEQFFGPGTRLTVL.

A word on this clonotype: A junction boundary mismatches the germline segment, possibly from a read error. This rearrangement joins TRBV20-1 to TRBJ2-3; perhaps TRBD2 as D (6 bases). In germline, CDR1 is DFQATT, CDR2 SNEGSKA (reference sequence). The CDR3 has 10 residues. CDR3 region: CSSGVDTRYF. The CDR3 DNA sequence: TGCAGTTCGGGAGTTGATACGCGGTATTTT.

This clonotype appeared many times. The junction departs from the called germline gene at one end, perhaps through a read error. The chain combines TRBV12-3 or TRBV12-4 with TRBJ1-1; tentatively, D is TRBD1 (6 bases). The CDR3 covers 13 residues. The CDR3 sequence: CASSLADREPQTF. The CDR3 nucleotides are TGTGCCAGCAGTTTAGCGGACAGAGAGCCACAAACCTTT.

Regarding this clonotype: A much larger clone lies one base from this, so it may be a read error. The chain couples TRBV2 to TRBJ2-5, with TRBD2 identical over 11 bases. Germline values: CDR1 SNHLY, CDR2 FYNNEI. CDR3 length equals 19 residues. CDR3 DNA: TGTGCCCGCAGACAAAAGGCGGGACTAGCGGCTATCTCACAAGAGACCCAGTACTTC. The encoded protein is CARRQKAGLAAISQETQYF.

This clonotype was observed once. The CDR3 DNA sequence: TGTGAAGGTGGACTAGCGGGAGTTAGGCCGGCCTACGAGCAGTACTTC. This encodes CEGGLAGVRPAYEQYF. The chain is built from TRBV19 and TRBJ2-7, with 13 bases identical to TRBD2. The CDR3 totals 16 residues. CDR1 and CDR2 from the germline V gene are LNHDA and SQIVND (reference sequence).

There are many counts of this clonotype. V is TRBV7-9 and J is TRBJ1-3, with D unclear. The CDR3 has 15 residues. Trimming took 5 bases from V and 4 from J, leaving 15 bases between them. Germline lookup yields CDR1 SEHNR and CDR2 FQNEAQ (reference sequence). The CDR3 nucleotides read TGTGCCAGCAGCCCCGGGCGACCGACGGGAAACACCATATATTTT. Residues: CASSPGRPTGNTIYF.

About this clonotype: One end of the junction is discordant with germline, which a read error may explain. The J gene is TRBJ2-1, the V gene TRBV6-4; 9 bases match TRBD1. Germline CDR1 and CDR2: MRHNA and SNTAGT. This CDR3 spans 13 amino acids. CDR3 residues: CASSRTGDNGQFF. The CDR3 bases are TGTGCCAGCAGTAGGACAGGGGACAATGGGCAGTTCTTC.

This rearrangement joins TRBV27 to TRBJ2-1, with unresolved D. Trimming took 2 bases from V and 7 from J, leaving 12 bases between them. The CDR3 is 14 residues long. The germline CDR1 and CDR2 sequences are MNHEY and SMNVEV (reference sequence). The CDR3 bases are TGTGCCAGCAGTTTAGGCCCTACACAAAATGAGCAGTTCTTC. This sequence encodes CASSLGPTQNEQFF.

This clonotype was detected ten times or more. The chain couples TRBV5-1 to TRBJ1-6; D possibly corresponds to TRBD1 (6 bases). Germline V lookup: CDR1 SGHRS, CDR2 YFSETQ. This CDR3 contains 13 residues. Trimming took off 3 bases at V and 10 bases at J, with 11 bases between the two ends. CDR3: CASSYAGDSPLHF. The CDR3 DNA sequence: TGCGCCAGCAGCTACGCAGGGGACTCACCCCTCCACTTT.

V gene TRBV11-2 combines with J gene TRBJ2-5, with D hard to call. The CDR3 spans 15 residues. The germline gives CDR1 SGHAT, CDR2 FQNNGV. The V gene lost 0 bases and the J gene lost 2 bases, with 10 bases spanning the gap. CDR3 sequence: CASSLDSGKQETQYF. The CDR3 DNA reads as TGTGCCAGCAGCTTAGATTCCGGAAAACAAGAGACCCAGTACTTC.